Each of the 4 T cell receptor beta chains below was sequenced from the same sample in a study of blood T cells in healthy people across ages. Primers used in a second PCR of about 7 to 12 cycles were a sample-barcoded 5' primer and a J-beta primer mix. TCRdb reprocessed the 5' RACE reads via MiXCR and lists one record per CDR3 protein. The top ten hold around 3% of the sample, which has hundreds of thousands of distinct CDR3 sequences, approximately 24% seen once. These records were also assigned to another study, of T cells of mothers and their children.

The specimen was blood. Receptor source: a boy aged 10-17 years in good health.

Here the CDR3 DNA reads TGTGCCAGCAGCTTAGGCAGGGGGGGAGAAAAACTGTTTTTT. Amino acids: CASSLGRGGEKLFF. The chain couples TRBV7-9 to TRBJ1-4; 7 bases fit TRBD1. The germline gives CDR1 SEHNR, CDR2 FQNEAQ (reference sequence). V dropped 1 base and J dropped 8; count of bases not matched to a gene: 4. The CDR3 extends over 14 amino acids. Supplemented by reference TRBV7-9 and TRBJ1-4, the full variable domain reads DTGVSQNPRHKITKRGQNVTFRCDPISEHNRLYWYRQTLGQGPEFLTYFQNEAQLEKSRLLSDRFSAERPKGSFSTLEIQRTEQGDSAMYLCASSLGRGGEKLFFGSGTQLSVL.

The gene calls are TRBV15 and TRBJ2-5; TRBD2 is a possible D gene (6 bases). The DNA end lines up better with TRBJ2-1; the J call may be wrong. CDR1 is LNHNV, CDR2 YYDKDF, per germline (reference sequence). The CDR3 contains 13 residues. The CDR3 DNA sequence: TGTGCCACCAGCAGAGGATCGGGGGATGAGCAGTTCTTC. This codes for CATSRGSGDEQFF.

A few counts support this clonotype. The chain is built from TRBV11-2 and TRBJ1-2; 7 nucleotides match TRBD1. Looked up from germline, CDR1 is SGHAT and CDR2 is FQNNGV. The J segment lost 5 bases and the V segment lost 5 bases, leaving 8 bases of the junction unmatched. The CDR3 is 14 amino acids. CDR3 in amino acids: CASSARQGGYGYTF. The CDR3 DNA is TGTGCCAGCAGCGCTCGACAGGGTGGTTATGGCTACACCTTC.

The chain carries TRBV4-1 and TRBJ2-7; the D is unclear. CDR1 is MGHRA and CDR2 is YSYEKL in the germline V gene. The CDR3 consists of 11 residues. The V end lost 3 bases, the J end lost 8 bases, and 8 bases lay between the germline ends. This CDR3 is CASSQGPKQYF. CDR3 DNA sequence: TGCGCCAGCAGCCAGGGCCCCAAGCAGTACTTC.